The next 30 T cell receptor beta chains were all read from a single sample in a study of memory CD4+ T cells and cytomegalovirus serostatus. Data came from immunoSEQ multiplex PCR; TCRdb stores just in-frame clones and leaves some out. The table has about 80,000 clones, over 80% seen once. Single viable CD3+CD4+CD8-CD45RO+ cells were sorted as the memory CD4+ T cells. The sequenced material came from memory CD4+ T cells from blood. The source of these receptors is an adult in good health and CMV-seronegative.

The genes are TRBV6-1 and TRBJ1-1, with 9 bases lining up with TRBD1. The germline gives CDR1 MNHNS, CDR2 SASEGT. J gave up 6 bases and V 3 bases, and 5 bases lay outside the gene matches. The CDR3 length is 14 residues. CDR3 protein: CASSDGRDRAEAFF. In DNA, the CDR3 is TGTGCCAGCAGTGATGGTAGGGACAGGGCTGAAGCTTTCTTT.

The chain combines TRBV29-1 with TRBJ1-2; unclear D gene. Germline CDR1 is SQVTM and CDR2 is ANQGSEA. The ends were cut back, 3 bases at V and 6 bases at J, with 11 bases in the middle. The CDR3 spans 12 residues. CDR3 nucleotide sequence: TGCAGCGTTGAGACCGCCTGGGATGGCTACACCTTC. This codes for CSVETAWDGYTF.

The rearrangement joins TRBV4-3 to TRBJ1-2; TRBD1 might be the D (5 bases). CDR1 and CDR2 (germline): LGHNA, YSLEER. V was clipped by 4 bases and J by 2 bases, with 17 bases between them. CDR3 length: 16 residues. The CDR3 region is CASSPTWGLANYGYTF. The CDR3, as DNA: TGCGCCAGCAGCCCGACCTGGGGGTTAGCGAACTATGGCTACACCTTC.

V usage is TRBV7-2 and J usage is TRBJ1-6, with 11 positions matching TRBD1. Losses at the gene ends were 5 bases for V and 8 bases for J; bases not matched to a gene: 8. This CDR3 spans 16 amino acids. Germline V gene data show CDR1 as SGHTA and CDR2 as FQGNSA. Written as DNA, the CDR3 is TGTGCCAGCAGCCCGTCTGGGACAGGGGGGGATTCACCCCTCCACTTT. Its protein product is CASSPSGTGGDSPLHF.

The chain carries TRBV10-3 and TRBJ2-1; TRBD1 is a possible D gene (6 bases). The CDR3 is 13 amino acids. Per the germline V gene, CDR1 is ENHRY and CDR2 is SYGVKD. CDR3 DNA sequence: TGTGCTTCCCGGGACAACTCCTACAATGAGCAGTTCTTC. This sequence encodes CASRDNSYNEQFF.

Comment on this clone: The same CDR3 arises from other DNA sequences in this sample as well. This chain links TRBV11-3 with TRBJ2-3; D not certain. The V end lost 5 bases, the J end lost 0 bases, and 9 bases lay between the germline ends. CDR1 is SGHNT, CDR2 YENEEA, per germline. This CDR3 region has 14 residues. CDR3 nucleotide sequence: TGTGCCAGCAGCCTAACCGCTAGCACAGATACGCAGTATTTT. Its translation is CASSLTASTDTQYF.

The chain links TRBV5-1 to TRBJ2-3, with TRBD2 matching 8 bases. Losses at the gene ends were 2 bases for V and 1 base for J; bases not matched to a gene: 6. This CDR3 has 16 amino acids. Germline V gene data show CDR1 as SGHRS and CDR2 as YFSETQ. The CDR3 bases are TGCGCCAGCAGCTTTTACGGGGGGGCCGGCACAGATACGCAGTATTTT. It translates to CASSFYGGAGTDTQYF.

The V and J genes are TRBV9 and TRBJ2-5, with D possibly TRBD2 on 5 matching bases. The germline V and J ends were trimmed by 0 bases and 5 bases, with 11 bases remaining between them. This CDR3 contains 14 residues. CDR1 is SGDLS, CDR2 YYNGEE, per germline. The CDR3 sequence: CASSVDGREETQYF. The CDR3 coding sequence is TGTGCCAGCAGCGTAGACGGAAGGGAGGAGACCCAGTACTTC. The full variable domain, with the rest looked up from reference TRBV9 and TRBJ2-5, is DSGVTQTPKHLITATGQRVTLRCSPRSGDLSVYWYQQSLDQGLQFLIQYYNGEERAKGNILERFSAQQFPDLHSELNLSSLELGDSALYFCASSVDGREETQYFGPGTRLLVL.

J is TRBJ1-1 and V is TRBV9; no clear D gene. The CDR3 extends over 14 amino acids. Germline V gene data show CDR1 as SGDLS and CDR2 as YYNGEE. Trimming left V 0 bases short and J 5 bases short, with 11 bases between. CDR3 bases: TGTGCCAGCAGCGTAGCCGGGGTTCGGACTGAAGCTTTCTTT. Amino acid sequence: CASSVAGVRTEAFF. Together with reference TRBV9 and TRBJ1-1, the CDR3 gives the full variable domain: DSGVTQTPKHLITATGQRVTLRCSPRSGDLSVYWYQQSLDQGLQFLIQYYNGEERAKGNILERFSAQQFPDLHSELNLSSLELGDSALYFCASSVAGVRTEAFFGQGTRLTVV.

The chain couples TRBV15 to TRBJ1-1; 8 bases match TRBD1. The germline gives CDR1 LNHNV, CDR2 YYDKDF (reference sequence). V lost 8 bases and J lost 0; bases outside the gene matches: 8. The CDR3 runs to 15 residues. CDR3 amino acids: CATLIDRGLNTEAFF. CDR3 nucleotides: TGTGCCACCTTAATTGACAGGGGCCTGAACACTGAAGCTTTCTTT.

The CDR3 coding sequence is TGTGCCAGCAGCTTAGCTTCTAGCGGGGGGGGTGAGCAGTTCTTC. Translating gives CASSLASSGGGEQFF. The rearrangement uses TRBV7-2 and TRBJ2-1; 12 bases are a match to TRBD2. The V segment lost 0 bases and the J segment 9 bases; nucleotides outside the gene matches: 3. Germline V CDR1 and CDR2: SGHTA, FQGNSA. CDR3 length equals 15 residues.

This clone has just one count. The gene calls are TRBV7-8 and TRBJ2-5, with D possibly being TRBD2 (6 bases). Germline V gene lookup returns CDR1 SGHVS and CDR2 FQNEAQ. This CDR3 has 14 residues. The V end lost 4 bases, the J end lost 5 bases, and 14 bases lay between the germline ends. CDR3 nucleotides: TGTGCCAGCAGCTGGGGACTCGGGCGGGAGACCCAGTACTTC. Residues: CASSWGLGRETQYF.

This chain connects TRBV5-4 to TRBJ2-7, with a tentative D call TRBD1 (6 bases). Trimming pared 2 bases from V and 3 bases from J, leaving 9 bases between. The CDR3 contains 13 residues. From germline, CDR1 is SGHNT and CDR2 YYREEE (reference sequence). The CDR3 protein is CASSLPTGYEQYF. CDR3 in DNA: TGTGCCAGCAGCTTACCGACAGGCTACGAGCAGTACTTC.

This clone was seen only a few times. The chain couples TRBV6-5 to TRBJ1-1; TRBD1 agrees at 9 bases. The ends lost 6 bases at V and 4 bases at J; junction bases unmatched: 3. CDR1 is MNHEY, CDR2 SVGAGI, per germline. The CDR3 contains 13 residues. The CDR3: CASRGTGTTEAFF. As DNA, the CDR3 is TGTGCCAGCAGGGGGACAGGGACCACTGAAGCTTTCTTT.

V usage is TRBV7-3 and J usage is TRBJ1-2; TRBD1 is a possible D gene (5 bases). The CDR3 contains 14 residues. V lost 2 bases and J 3 bases, leaving 10 bases between the germline ends. CDR1 is SGHTA, CDR2 FQGTGA, per germline. The CDR3 sequence is CASSLEGADYGYTF. The CDR3 DNA sequence: TGTGCCAGCAGCTTAGAAGGGGCGGACTATGGCTACACCTTC.

The V gene is TRBV28, the J gene TRBJ2-4; 9 bases fit TRBD1. The length of the CDR3 is 16 residues. After removal of 0 bases from V and 9 bases from J, the junction contained 9 bases not matched to a gene. Germline CDR1 and CDR2: MDHEN and SYDVKM. CDR3 residues: CASSLWGWTGASIQYF. DNA of the CDR3: TGTGCCAGCAGTTTATGGGGATGGACAGGGGCAAGCATTCAGTACTTC.

The chain is built from TRBV30 and TRBJ1-2; D perhaps matches TRBD1 (6 bases). The CDR3 is 14 residues long. Per germline, CDR1 GTSNPN and CDR2 SVGIG (reference sequence). V was pared by 1 base and J by 5 bases, with 14 bases between. CDR3 region: CAWSGVRGEYGYTF. CDR3 nucleotide sequence: TGTGCCTGGAGTGGGGTCAGGGGCGAGTATGGCTACACCTTC.

The chain carries TRBV4-2 and TRBJ1-6; no clear D gene. The V and J ends lost 0 bases and 5 bases respectively, with 17 bases between them. The CDR3 has 18 amino acids. Germline CDR1 LGHNA, CDR2 YNFKEQ. The CDR3 coding sequence is TGTGCCAGCAGCCAAGACCCCCAAAATAACCTCAATAATTCACCCCTCCACTTT. It yields the protein CASSQDPQNNLNNSPLHF.

The sample holds a few counts of this clone. The gene calls are TRBV9 and TRBJ1-6, with unresolved D. The CDR3 is 16 residues long. Germline V gene lookup returns CDR1 SGDLS and CDR2 YYNGEE. V was trimmed by 0 bases and J by 8 bases, leaving 15 bases between them. The CDR3 region is CASSVAGQPMDSPLHF. The CDR3 DNA reads as TGTGCCAGCAGCGTAGCGGGCCAGCCGATGGATTCACCCCTCCACTTT.

CDR3 sequence: CASSIETKLAALIRAGNTIYF. The CDR3 nucleotides are TGTGCCAGTAGTATTGAGACCAAACTAGCCGCTTTGATTCGAGCTGGAAACACCATATATTTT. This sequence joins TRBV19 and TRBJ1-3; D call uncertain. The CDR3 runs 21 residues. Trimming shortened V by 3 bases and J by 2 bases, and 29 bases separated the two germline ends. The germline V gene has CDR1 LNHDA and CDR2 SQIVND (reference sequence).

The rearrangement links TRBV27 to TRBJ1-5, with D unresolved. The germline V gene has CDR1 MNHEY and CDR2 SMNVEV (reference sequence). The CDR3 extends over 14 amino acids. The V gene lost 6 bases and the J gene lost 1 base, with 10 bases spanning the gap. In nucleotides, the CDR3 is TGTGCCAGCAGCTCACCCAAGAGCAATCAGCCCCAGCATTTT. This translates into CASSSPKSNQPQHF.

The rearrangement joins TRBV11-2 to TRBJ2-7, with D hard to call. V was clipped by 2 bases and J by 4 bases, with 12 bases between them. This CDR3 spans 14 amino acids. Per germline, CDR1 SGHAT and CDR2 FQNNGV. CDR3 nucleotides: TGTGCCAGCAGCTTAACTGGGCCGAATTACGAGCAGTACTTC. Its translation: CASSLTGPNYEQYF.

The J gene is TRBJ2-5, the V gene TRBV7-8, with D uncertain. V was shortened by 1 base and J by 10 bases, with 10 bases between the two germline ends. The germline gives CDR1 SGHVS, CDR2 FQNEAQ. This CDR3 has 12 amino acids. In nucleotides, the CDR3 is TGTGCCAGCAGCTTAGATCCTATGGACCAGTACTTC. Protein sequence: CASSLDPMDQYF.

The chain is built from TRBV2 and TRBJ1-3; the D gene is possibly TRBD1 (6 bases). V was cut by 11 bases and J by 2 bases, with 13 bases left in between. The CDR3 has 13 amino acids. From germline, CDR1 is SNHLY and CDR2 FYNNEI. Here the CDR3 DNA reads TGTGCCGGAGGGGGTGAGACTGGAAACACCATATATTTT. It translates to CAGGGETGNTIYF.

This clone appeared a few times. J is TRBJ1-6 and V is TRBV5-4; 7 nucleotides align to TRBD1. The CDR3 runs to 14 residues. Trimming removed 4 bases from V and 8 bases from J; junction bases left unmatched: 6. Germline V gives CDR1 SGHNT, CDR2 YYREEE (reference sequence). The CDR3 DNA is TGTGCCAGCAGCCCTCAGGGGGGGGATTCACCCCTCCACTTT. This gives the protein CASSPQGGDSPLHF. Looking up the rest from reference TRBV5-4 and TRBJ1-6 gives the full variable domain: ETGVTQSPTHLIKTRGQQVTLRCSSQSGHNTVSWYQQALGQGPQFIFQYYREEENGRGNFPPRFSGLQFPNYSSELNVNALELDDSALYLCASSPQGGDSPLHFGNGTRLTVT.

V and J are TRBV6-5 and TRBJ1-1; TRBD1 matches at 8 bases. V lost 6 bases and J lost 4; bases outside the gene matches: 10. Germline V gene sequence: CDR1 MNHEY, CDR2 SVGAGI. This CDR3 is 15 amino acids long. The CDR3: CASRTTGEKGTEAFF. In nucleotides, the CDR3 is TGTGCCAGCAGGACGACAGGGGAAAAGGGCACTGAAGCTTTCTTT.

The chain combines TRBV10-3 with TRBJ1-1; D gene unclear. With 2 bases removed from V and 5 bases from J, the gap between germline ends came to 12 bases. Germline V lookup: CDR1 ENHRY, CDR2 SYGVKD. The CDR3 runs 14 residues. Written as DNA, the CDR3 is TGTGCCATCAGTGAGGGTTCACTACGGACTGAAGCTTTCTTT. It codes for CAISEGSLRTEAFF.

This sequence joins TRBV2 and TRBJ2-1; D gene ambiguous. The germline V and J ends were trimmed by 8 bases and 4 bases, with 6 bases remaining between them. The germline V gene has CDR1 SNHLY and CDR2 FYNNEI. There are 11 residues in the CDR3. For the CDR3, the DNA is TGTGCCAGCGCAGCGTACAATGAGCAGTTCTTC. Amino acid sequence: CASAAYNEQFF. The complete variable domain, with remaining parts taken from reference TRBV2 and TRBJ2-1, reads EPEVTQTPSHQVTQMGQEVILRCVPISNHLYFYWYRQILGQKVEFLVSFYNNEISEKSEIFDDQFSVERPDGSNFTLKIRSTKLEDSAMYFCASAAYNEQFFGPGTRLTVL.

The rearrangement uses TRBV25-1 and TRBJ2-7; 8 bases line up with TRBD1. This CDR3 is 14 amino acids long. CDR1 and CDR2 (germline): MGHDK, SYGVNS. V was pared by 3 bases and J by 5 bases, with 6 bases of the junction left unmatched. The CDR3 protein is CASSDRTGRNEQYF. The CDR3 DNA follows: TGTGCCAGCAGTGATCGGACAGGGAGGAACGAGCAGTACTTC.

This CDR3 reads CASSLWSYEQYF. For the CDR3, the DNA is TGTGCCAGCAGCTTGTGGAGCTACGAGCAGTACTTC. The chain uses TRBV11-2 and TRBJ2-7; D call uncertain. Germline V lookup: CDR1 SGHAT, CDR2 FQNNGV. The length of the CDR3 is 12 residues. Trimming removed 3 bases at V and 3 bases at J, with 6 bases between. Based on the CDR3 plus reference TRBV11-2 and TRBJ2-7, the full variable domain is EAGVAQSPRYKIIEKRQSVAFWCNPISGHATLYWYQQILGQGPKLLIQFQNNGVVDDSQLPKDRFSAERLKGVDSTLKIQPAKLEDSAVYLCASSLWSYEQYFGPGTRLTVT.